The 23 T cell receptor beta chains given below trace back to one sample, sequenced in a study of cytomegalovirus exposure and HLA in healthy donors. The study ran its PCR with 60 Vbeta and 13 Jbeta primers. TCRdb's table, derived via immunoSEQ multiplex PCR, lists solely in-frame clones and lacks some. Among roughly 200,000 clones listed, over 65% were seen once. Sequencing was done on a sample of PBMCs. The receptor set was obtained from a woman younger than 45 in good health and CMV-seronegative.

V gene TRBV18 combines with J gene TRBJ2-7; TRBD2 is a possible D gene (5 bases). The germline CDR1 and CDR2 sequences are KGHSH and LQKENI. V shed 0 bases and J shed 3 bases, with 6 bases lying between them. The CDR3 consists of 13 residues. The chain's CDR3 is CASSPPDFYEQYF. CDR3 DNA sequence: TGTGCCAGCTCACCACCGGACTTCTACGAGCAGTACTTC.

The chain carries TRBV5-1 and TRBJ1-3; TRBD1 matches at 9 bases. The CDR3 runs to 16 residues. Germline values: CDR1 SGHRS, CDR2 YFSETQ. Trimming cost V 4 bases and J 0 bases; bases outside gene matches: 5. The CDR3 region is CASSSRDRDSGNTIYF. CDR3 coding DNA: TGCGCCAGCAGCAGCCGGGACAGGGACTCTGGAAACACCATATATTTT.

This clone was seen a single time. The CDR3 protein is CASSQRTGYDGYTF. CDR3 bases: TGCGCCAGCAGCCAGAGAACAGGGTATGATGGCTACACCTTC. V gene TRBV4-1 combines with J gene TRBJ1-2, with TRBD1 as a possible D gene (6 bases). Germline CDR1 reads MGHRA; CDR2 reads YSYEKL. This CDR3 is built from 14 residues. The V end was cut by 3 bases, the J end by 6 bases, with 14 bases between.

The V call is TRBV7-6, the J call TRBJ2-1, with D unclear. This CDR3 comprises 14 residues. Germline V lookup: CDR1 SGHVS, CDR2 FNYEAQ. The V gene lost 5 bases and the J gene lost 2 bases, with 10 bases spanning the gap. CDR3: CASSPRDTYNEQFF. The DNA of the CDR3 is TGTGCCAGCAGCCCCCGAGATACCTACAATGAGCAGTTCTTC.

DNA of the CDR3: TGTGCCAGTAGTATAGAGCGAAACCGAGGTATTCAGTACTTC. As protein: CASSIERNRGIQYF. This sequence joins TRBV19 and TRBJ2-4, with no clear D. Per the germline V gene, CDR1 is LNHDA and CDR2 is SQIVND (reference sequence). The CDR3 is 14 amino acids. V was shortened by 0 bases and J by 10 bases, with 13 bases between the two germline ends. Filled out from reference TRBV19 and TRBJ2-4, the complete variable domain reads DGGITQSPKYLFRKEGQNVTLSCEQNLNHDAMYWYRQDPGQGLRLIYYSQIVNDFQKGDIAEGYSVSREKKESFPLTVTSAQKNPTAFYLCASSIERNRGIQYFGAGTRLSVL.

J is TRBJ1-2 and V is TRBV7-9; D not resolved. The CDR3 runs 14 residues. Germline CDR1 is SEHNR and CDR2 is FQNEAQ (reference sequence). V was clipped by 1 base and J by 4 bases, with 10 bases between them. The CDR3 region has the DNA TGTGCCAGCAGCTTAGTTGTCATCAGCTATGGCTACACCTTC. Translation: CASSLVVISYGYTF.

V and J are TRBV30 and TRBJ2-5; D unresolved. The CDR3 is 11 residues long. The V and J ends lost 5 bases and 5 bases respectively, with 9 bases between them. Per germline, CDR1 GTSNPN and CDR2 SVGIG (reference sequence). The CDR3: CAWAPGETQYF. CDR3 bases: TGTGCCTGGGCTCCCGGGGAGACCCAGTACTTC.

The chain couples TRBV6-5 to TRBJ2-5; unclear D gene. The CDR3 is 15 amino acids. Germline lookup yields CDR1 MNHEY and CDR2 SVGAGI. Trimming removed 2 bases from V and 2 bases from J, with 12 bases in between. CDR3 nucleotide sequence: TGTGCCAGCAGTTACGTTGGGCAGCTACAAGAGACCCAGTACTTC. It encodes CASSYVGQLQETQYF.

The V and J genes are TRBV11-2 and TRBJ2-1, with TRBD2 identical over 11 bases. Losses at the gene ends were 5 bases for V and 5 bases for J; bases not matched to a gene: 8. CDR1 and CDR2 from the germline V gene are SGHAT and FQNNGV. This CDR3 region has 16 residues. The CDR3 sequence: CASSQGPGLADNEQFF. In nucleotides, the CDR3 is TGTGCCAGCAGCCAGGGGCCGGGACTAGCGGACAATGAGCAGTTCTTC.

This chain links TRBV5-6 with TRBJ2-4; D is ambiguous. The CDR3 has 14 amino acids. The V end lost 2 bases, the J end lost 0 bases, and 6 bases lay between the germline ends. Germline lookup yields CDR1 SGHDT and CDR2 YYEEEE. The CDR3 DNA follows: TGTGCCAGCAGCTTCACATTAGCCAAAAACATTCAGTACTTC. Its protein is CASSFTLAKNIQYF. The whole variable domain, filled in from reference TRBV5-6 and TRBJ2-4, reads DAGVTQSPTHLIKTRGQQVTLRCSPKSGHDTVSWYQQALGQGPQFIFQYYEEEERQRGNFPDRFSGHQFPNYSSELNVNALLLGDSALYLCASSFTLAKNIQYFGAGTRLSVL.

The V and J genes are TRBV10-2 and TRBJ2-7, with D unclear. CDR3 length: 12 amino acids. V lost 10 bases to trimming and J lost 2 bases, with 12 bases between them. Per germline, CDR1 WSHSY and CDR2 SAAADI. Here the CDR3 reads CATQKPAYEQYF. CDR3 in DNA: TGCGCCACCCAGAAACCCGCCTACGAGCAGTACTTC.

This clone was detected only a few times. V usage is TRBV7-9 and J usage is TRBJ1-2; unclear D gene. CDR1 SEHNR and CDR2 FQNEAQ come from the germline V gene (reference sequence). The CDR3 runs to 14 residues. The germline V and J ends were trimmed by 5 bases and 8 bases, with 18 bases remaining between them. CDR3 in amino acids: CASSADPRVNGYTF. The CDR3 DNA follows: TGTGCCAGCAGCGCCGATCCGAGGGTAAACGGCTACACCTTC.

In its sample, this clone was seen a few times. The rearrangement uses TRBV29-1 and TRBJ2-7; D gene uncertain. This CDR3 has 16 amino acids. The germline gives CDR1 SQVTM, CDR2 ANQGSEA. Trimming cost V 6 bases and J 2 bases, with 23 bases left between them. CDR3 loop: CSVEVPGTHPPYEQYF. The CDR3 DNA is TGCAGCGTCGAGGTACCCGGAACCCACCCCCCCTACGAGCAGTACTTC.

This sequence joins TRBV28 and TRBJ2-7; no reliable D call. The CDR3 loop spans 14 amino acids. Looked up from germline, CDR1 is MDHEN and CDR2 is SYDVKM. Trimming removed 0 bases at V and 0 bases at J, with 6 bases between. CDR3 loop: CASSLWASSYEQYF. The CDR3 DNA sequence: TGTGCCAGCAGTTTATGGGCTAGCTCCTACGAGCAGTACTTC.

The chain links TRBV2 to TRBJ1-2, with TRBD1 as a possible D gene (6 bases). The V gene lost 5 bases and the J gene lost 8 bases, with 15 bases spanning the gap. CDR3 length equals 13 residues. Germline lookup yields CDR1 SNHLY and CDR2 FYNNEI. The CDR3 nucleotides read TGTGCCAGCAGTAGCGGGACAATAGGCGGCTACACCTTC. This translates into CASSSGTIGGYTF.

The chain couples TRBV2 to TRBJ1-5; TRBD1 agrees at 9 bases. Trimming took 6 bases from V and 5 from J; bases not matched to a gene: 5. This CDR3 spans 14 amino acids. CDR1 and CDR2 from the germline V gene are SNHLY and FYNNEI. The CDR3 loop reads CASRLTGGHQPQHF. CDR3 bases: TGTGCCAGCAGATTGACAGGGGGGCATCAGCCCCAGCATTTT. The full variable domain, completed using reference TRBV2 and TRBJ1-5, is EPEVTQTPSHQVTQMGQEVILRCVPISNHLYFYWYRQILGQKVEFLVSFYNNEISEKSEIFDDQFSVERPDGSNFTLKIRSTKLEDSAMYFCASRLTGGHQPQHFGDGTRLSIL.

The gene calls are TRBV7-9 and TRBJ2-3; unclear D gene. This CDR3 contains 15 residues. The V end was cut by 1 base, the J end by 2 bases, with 10 bases between. CDR1 and CDR2 (germline): SEHNR, FQNEAQ (reference sequence). Here the CDR3 DNA reads TGTGCCAGCAGCTTAGTGGGCGTAGACACAGATACGCAGTATTTT. Amino acids: CASSLVGVDTDTQYF. Full variable domain (remainder filled in from reference TRBV7-9 and TRBJ2-3): DTGVSQNPRHKITKRGQNVTFRCDPISEHNRLYWYRQTLGQGPEFLTYFQNEAQLEKSRLLSDRFSAERPKGSFSTLEIQRTEQGDSAMYLCASSLVGVDTDTQYFGPGTRLTVL.

The genes are TRBV30 and TRBJ1-1; possible D gene TRBD1, 5 bases. CDR3 length: 15 amino acids. The V end was cut by 4 bases, the J end by 1 base, with 16 bases between. Germline V lookup: CDR1 GTSNPN, CDR2 SVGIG (reference sequence). The CDR3 here is CAWTWGGLPNTEAFF. The CDR3 coding sequence is TGTGCCTGGACTTGGGGGGGACTCCCGAACACTGAAGCTTTCTTT.

V usage is TRBV5-1 and J usage is TRBJ2-1, with a possible D match to TRBD1 (6 bases). Trimming removed 0 bases at V and 10 bases at J, with 11 bases between. The V gene's germline CDR1 is SGHRS and CDR2 YFSETQ. This CDR3 contains 13 residues. CDR3 region: CASSLGGGQEQFF. The CDR3 DNA reads TGCGCCAGCAGCTTGGGAGGGGGTCAAGAGCAGTTCTTC.

Only one count was recorded for this clone. The V gene is TRBV9, the J gene TRBJ2-1; D might be TRBD1 (5 bases). This CDR3 has 16 amino acids. Germline V gene lookup returns CDR1 SGDLS and CDR2 YYNGEE. Trimming removed 0 bases from V and 4 bases from J, with 14 bases in between. The CDR3 loop is CASSVAFSRQYNEQFF. CDR3 bases: TGTGCCAGCAGCGTAGCCTTCTCGAGACAGTACAATGAGCAGTTCTTC.

The chain uses TRBV14 and TRBJ1-1; TRBD1 matches 8 bases. Per germline, CDR1 SGHDN and CDR2 FVKESK. The CDR3 extends over 16 amino acids. V was pared by 2 bases and J by 1 base, with 6 bases of the junction left unmatched. CDR3 protein: CASSQRTGKGNTEAFF. Here the CDR3 DNA reads TGTGCCAGCAGCCAAAGGACAGGGAAGGGGAACACTGAAGCTTTCTTT.

The CDR3 DNA reads TGTGCCACCTACACCGGGGAGCTGTTTTTT. Protein sequence: CATYTGELFF. This chain joins TRBV7-9 and TRBJ2-2; no firm D call. There are 10 residues in the CDR3. Per germline, CDR1 SEHNR and CDR2 FQNEAQ (reference sequence). Trimming stripped 10 bases from V and 3 bases from J, with 3 bases between.

The V and J genes are TRBV6-5 and TRBJ2-1; the D gene is possibly TRBD2 (6 bases). The germline CDR1 and CDR2 sequences are MNHEY and SVGAGI. This CDR3 spans 13 amino acids. V gave up 4 bases and J gave up 6 bases, with 10 bases separating them. In DNA form, the CDR3 reads TGTGCCAGCAGTTTTCTAGCGCGCAATGAGCAGTTCTTC. Translation: CASSFLARNEQFF.